These 29 T cell receptor beta chains share one sample of origin, sequenced in a study of metastatic and nonmetastatic thyroid tumors (TCRdb year 2020). Before undergoing thyroid surgery, none of the patients had been given any kind of treatment. Libraries were made using PCR. Sequencing used an Illumina HiSeq 4000. In-frame beta chains were kept once TCRdb had trimmed the public reads at Q25 with fastp and called clones with MiXCR. This sample has over 30,000 clones in its table, and roughly a third of those were observed once. The top ten clonotypes cover about 16% of the sample. The specimen sequenced was tumor tissue. The source of these receptors is a female donor with papillary thyroid cancer or a benign thyroid nodule (not recorded which). Some clones in this sample may be carry-over from other donors' samples.

J is TRBJ2-1 and V is TRBV6-1; D may match TRBD1 or TRBD2 (5 bases each). Trimming took off 4 bases at V and 3 bases at J, with 16 bases between the two ends. Germline CDR1 reads MNHNS; CDR2 reads SASEGT. There are 16 residues in the CDR3. The CDR3: CASSALRDAYYNEQFF. The DNA of the CDR3 is TGTGCCAGCAGTGCCCTCCGGGACGCCTACTACAATGAGCAGTTCTTC.

The chain uses TRBV6-5 and TRBJ2-3; tentative D call: TRBD2 (6 bases). There are 14 residues in the CDR3. The germline V gene encodes CDR1 MNHEY and CDR2 SVGAGI. The V end lost 6 bases, the J end lost 2 bases, and 12 bases lay between the germline ends. The CDR3 coding sequence is TGTGCCAGCAGCTATCTAGCGTACACAGATACGCAGTATTTT. It yields the protein CASSYLAYTDTQYF.

The chain has TRBV5-1 and TRBJ2-7, with D uncertain. From germline, CDR1 is SGHRS and CDR2 YFSETQ. The ends were cut back, 1 base at V and 1 base at J, with 6 bases in the middle. This CDR3 comprises 13 residues. CDR3 residues: CASSLTQSYEQYF. CDR3 sequence (DNA): TGCGCCAGCAGCTTGACCCAGTCCTACGAGCAGTACTTC.

The CDR3 reads CASSPGPNEQFF. DNA for the CDR3: TGTGCCAGCAGCCCCGGGCCAAATGAGCAGTTCTTC. This chain joins TRBV7-3 and TRBJ2-1; D is ambiguous. Germline loops: CDR1 SGHTA, CDR2 FQGTGA. The CDR3 is made up of 12 amino acids. The V end was cut by 5 bases, the J end by 7 bases, with 9 bases between.

This chain uses TRBV2 with TRBJ1-2, with D hard to call. The CDR3 has 13 amino acids. V shed 6 bases and J shed 8 bases, with 16 bases lying between them. The germline CDR1 and CDR2 sequences are SNHLY and FYNNEI. Here the CDR3 DNA reads TGTGCCAGCAGGGGTGGTACAATGGGAGGCTACACCTTC. Its translation is CASRGGTMGGYTF.

This clone was seen more than once but under ten times. This chain joins TRBV6-1 and TRBJ2-3, with 11 bases that match TRBD2. In germline, CDR1 is MNHNS, CDR2 SASEGT. With V trimmed by 4 bases and J by 3 bases, 3 bases remained unmatched. The CDR3 sequence is 15 residues long. CDR3 DNA: TGTGCCAGCAGTGCTGGGACTAGCGGAACAGATACGCAGTATTTT. Translating gives CASSAGTSGTDTQYF.

The chain combines TRBV4-3 with TRBJ2-2; D call uncertain. CDR1 is LGHNA, CDR2 YSLEER, per germline. The CDR3 contains 14 residues. V dropped 1 base and J dropped 0 bases, with 3 bases sitting between them. The CDR3 sequence: CASSQGPNTGELFF. The CDR3 nucleotides are TGCGCCAGCAGCCAAGGGCCGAACACCGGGGAGCTGTTTTTT.

The rearrangement links TRBV28 to TRBJ1-1, with no clear D. The germline V gene has CDR1 MDHEN and CDR2 SYDVKM. With 1 base removed from V and 0 bases from J, the gap between germline ends came to 6 bases. The CDR3 length is 14 residues. CDR3 in amino acids: CASSLSTVNTEAFF. For the CDR3, the DNA is TGTGCCAGCAGTTTATCGACGGTGAACACTGAAGCTTTCTTT.

This chain joins TRBV6-1 and TRBJ2-3; TRBD1 matches 8 bases. This CDR3 contains 14 residues. V was pared by 0 bases and J by 9 bases, with 5 bases of the junction left unmatched. Germline V gene lookup returns CDR1 MNHNS and CDR2 SASEGT. The CDR3 is CASSEALQGATQYF. The DNA for the CDR3 is TGTGCCAGCAGTGAAGCGCTCCAGGGGGCAACGCAGTATTTT.

To note about this clone: One junction end disagrees with the germline gene, perhaps due to a read error. The chain combines TRBV24-1 with TRBJ2-5, with a weak D call TRBD1 (6 bases). The CDR3 totals 16 residues. CDR1 KGHDR and CDR2 SFDVKD come from the germline V gene. CDR3 sequence: CATIDSQGSPSETQYF. The CDR3 DNA follows: TGTGCCACCATTGATTCACAGGGTTCGCCCTCGGAGACCCAGTACTTC.

This clone was picked up a small number of times. This chain uses TRBV28 with TRBJ2-7; the match to TRBD2 covers 13 bases. The CDR3 extends over 14 amino acids. The germline gives CDR1 MDHEN, CDR2 SYDVKM. V lost 10 bases, J lost 0 bases, and 3 bases stayed unmatched. CDR3 region: CATTSGRASYEQYF. The DNA for the CDR3 is TGTGCCACCACTAGCGGGAGGGCCTCCTACGAGCAGTACTTC.

The genes are TRBV6-1 and TRBJ1-1; no definite D call. Germline CDR1 is MNHNS and CDR2 is SASEGT. The CDR3 extends over 11 amino acids. Trimming took off 10 bases at V and 1 base at J, with 7 bases between the two ends. In DNA form, the CDR3 reads TGTGCCACCCGCCGGAACACTGAAGCTTTCTTT. Protein: CATRRNTEAFF.

V and J are TRBV6-1 and TRBJ1-2; TRBD1 agrees at 10 bases. Trimming cost V 7 bases and J 8 bases; bases outside gene matches: 10. The CDR3 length is 14 residues. Germline V lookup: CDR1 MNHNS, CDR2 SASEGT. This CDR3 reads CASTPGTGVGGYTF. CDR3 nucleotide sequence: TGTGCCAGCACCCCCGGGACAGGGGTAGGGGGCTACACCTTC.

This clone turned up a few times. The chain joins TRBV5-1 to TRBJ2-6, with a tentative D call TRBD1 (6 bases). The CDR3 has 18 amino acids. The germline V gene encodes CDR1 SGHRS and CDR2 YFSETQ. V gave up 7 bases and J gave up 0 bases, with 20 bases separating them. CDR3 sequence (DNA): TGCGCCAGCGGGATACAGGGCTCCCCCAGCTCTGGGGCCAACGTCCTGACTTTC. It is translated as CASGIQGSPSSGANVLTF.

The CDR3 loop reads CASSGMAASDTQYF. The CDR3 DNA follows: TGTGCCAGCAGTGGAATGGCAGCAAGTGATACGCAGTATTTT. V gene TRBV6-1 combines with J gene TRBJ2-3; no clear D gene. Germline V gives CDR1 MNHNS, CDR2 SASEGT. This CDR3 has 14 amino acids. V was cut by 4 bases and J by 6 bases, with 14 bases left in between.

This chain connects TRBV18 to TRBJ1-2; D is perhaps TRBD1 (6 bases). With 1 base removed from V and 8 bases from J, the gap between germline ends came to 17 bases. Germline loops: CDR1 KGHSH, CDR2 LQKENI. The CDR3 is 15 amino acids. CDR3 amino acids: CASSPLSGGADGYTF. CDR3 nucleotide sequence: TGTGCCAGCTCACCACTAAGTGGGGGGGCCGACGGCTACACCTTC.

Worth noting for this clone: The junction departs from the called germline gene at one end, perhaps through a read error. The V call is TRBV7-9, the J call TRBJ1-2; D ambiguous. The V gene's germline CDR1 is SEHNR and CDR2 FQNEAQ (reference sequence). The CDR3 is made up of 13 amino acids. The CDR3 DNA sequence: TGTGCCAGCAGCGATGACTACAGAGCCCCCAAATCTTTC. The encoded protein is CASSDDYRAPKSF. The whole variable domain, remainder taken from reference TRBV7-9 and TRBJ1-2, is DTGVSQNPRHKITKRGQNVTFRCDPISEHNRLYWYRQTLGQGPEFLTYFQNEAQLEKSRLLSDRFSAERPKGSFSTLEIQRTEQGDSAMYLCASSDDYRAPKSFGSGTRLTVV.

V is TRBV11-2 and J is TRBJ2-1; 11 bases align to TRBD2. The CDR3 consists of 18 residues. Germline V gene data show CDR1 as SGHAT and CDR2 as FQNNGV. Unmatched junction bases numbered 5, after V lost 0 bases and J lost 1 base. The CDR3 sequence is CASSLEGLAALSYNEQFF. The CDR3 DNA follows: TGTGCCAGCAGCTTAGAGGGACTAGCGGCCCTGTCCTACAATGAGCAGTTCTTC.

The J gene is TRBJ1-1, the V gene TRBV7-9; unclear D gene. The CDR3 has 12 amino acids. Germline V gene sequence: CDR1 SEHNR, CDR2 FQNEAQ (reference sequence). The V and J ends lost 4 bases and 1 base respectively, with 4 bases between them. CDR3 in DNA: TGTGCCAGCAGCTCCCAGAACACTGAAGCTTTCTTT. Translated, it gives CASSSQNTEAFF.

This clone has only a few counts. The chain recombines TRBV6-1 with TRBJ2-3; TRBD1 might be the D (7 bases). Per germline, CDR1 MNHNS and CDR2 SASEGT. The CDR3 is made up of 15 amino acids. V gave up 6 bases and J gave up 7 bases, with 20 bases separating them. The CDR3 is CASRLQGQRAYTQYF. CDR3 nucleotides: TGTGCCAGCAGACTGCAGGGACAGCGGGCCTATACGCAGTATTTT.

This clone is a singleton in its sample. V is TRBV7-9 and J is TRBJ1-2, with unresolved D. Trimming pared 1 base from V and 7 bases from J, leaving 10 bases between. Germline-derived CDR1 and CDR2 are SEHNR and FQNEAQ (reference sequence). This CDR3 spans 13 amino acids. The CDR3 sequence: CASSLGWEAGYTF. The DNA of the CDR3 is TGTGCCAGCAGCTTAGGATGGGAGGCTGGCTACACCTTC.

The chain is built from TRBV11-2 and TRBJ2-1; TRBD2 matches at 9 bases. The CDR3 is 15 residues long. The germline V gene has CDR1 SGHAT and CDR2 FQNNGV. V dropped 8 bases and J dropped 5; count of bases not matched to a gene: 10. Here the CDR3 DNA reads TGTGCCAGCGTTGACCTAGCGGGGCACCACAATGAGCAGTTCTTC. Its protein is CASVDLAGHHNEQFF.

The chain links TRBV11-2 to TRBJ2-7, with a tentative D call TRBD2 (6 bases). Trimming took off 4 bases at V and 10 bases at J, with 11 bases between the two ends. The CDR3 spans 11 residues. Germline values: CDR1 SGHAT, CDR2 FQNNGV. CDR3 coding DNA: TGTGCCAGCAGCTCCAGACTAGTTCAGTACTTC. Protein: CASSSRLVQYF.

This clone was seen more than once but under ten times. The gene calls are TRBV12-3 or TRBV12-4 and TRBJ2-5; TRBD1 aligns across 9 bases. This CDR3 is 15 amino acids long. Losses at the gene ends were 4 bases for V and 5 bases for J; bases not matched to a gene: 8. CDR3 coding DNA: TGTGCCAGCAGTTCCCGGGACAGGGAATCGGAGACCCAGTACTTC. It yields the protein CASSSRDRESETQYF.

The genes are TRBV6-5 and TRBJ2-5, with D tentatively TRBD1 (6 bases). V dropped 2 bases and J dropped 2 bases, with 12 bases sitting between them. This CDR3 is built from 15 residues. From germline, CDR1 is MNHEY and CDR2 SVGAGI. The CDR3 bases are TGTGCCAGCAGTTACGTGGGGGCAATTCAAGAGACCCAGTACTTC. Translating gives CASSYVGAIQETQYF.

The chain carries TRBV20-1 and TRBJ2-1, with D unclear. Germline CDR1 reads DFQATT; CDR2 reads SNEGSKA (reference sequence). The CDR3 consists of 16 residues. V dropped 0 bases and J dropped 0 bases, with 12 bases sitting between them. CDR3 sequence reads: CSARDPGGSSYNEQFF. For the CDR3, the DNA is TGCAGTGCTAGAGATCCGGGTGGAAGCTCCTACAATGAGCAGTTCTTC.

The chain joins TRBV2 to TRBJ2-1, with D perhaps TRBD1 (6 bases). Trimming stripped 6 bases from V and 5 bases from J, with 11 bases between. Per germline, CDR1 SNHLY and CDR2 FYNNEI. CDR3 length: 13 amino acids. The chain's CDR3 is CASRQGFDNEQFF. The CDR3 coding sequence is TGTGCCAGCAGGCAGGGGTTTGACAATGAGCAGTTCTTC.

A note on this clone: Additional DNA sequences in this sample encode the identical CDR3. The J gene is TRBJ2-1, the V gene TRBV11-1; maybe TRBD2 (5 bases). V was trimmed by 5 bases and J by 2 bases, leaving 10 bases between them. Germline V lookup: CDR1 SGHAT, CDR2 FQDESV (reference sequence). The CDR3 is made up of 14 amino acids. CDR3 DNA: TGTGCCAGCAGCCCTACCGGGGCCTACAATGAGCAGTTCTTC. This gives the protein CASSPTGAYNEQFF.

The rearrangement links TRBV6-5 to TRBJ1-1; no reliable D call. CDR1 MNHEY and CDR2 SVGAGI come from the germline V gene. The germline V and J ends were trimmed by 3 bases and 4 bases, with 6 bases remaining between them. The CDR3 length is 12 residues. CDR3 loop: CASSYEGTEAFF. The CDR3 DNA sequence: TGTGCCAGCAGTTATGAAGGCACTGAAGCTTTCTTT.